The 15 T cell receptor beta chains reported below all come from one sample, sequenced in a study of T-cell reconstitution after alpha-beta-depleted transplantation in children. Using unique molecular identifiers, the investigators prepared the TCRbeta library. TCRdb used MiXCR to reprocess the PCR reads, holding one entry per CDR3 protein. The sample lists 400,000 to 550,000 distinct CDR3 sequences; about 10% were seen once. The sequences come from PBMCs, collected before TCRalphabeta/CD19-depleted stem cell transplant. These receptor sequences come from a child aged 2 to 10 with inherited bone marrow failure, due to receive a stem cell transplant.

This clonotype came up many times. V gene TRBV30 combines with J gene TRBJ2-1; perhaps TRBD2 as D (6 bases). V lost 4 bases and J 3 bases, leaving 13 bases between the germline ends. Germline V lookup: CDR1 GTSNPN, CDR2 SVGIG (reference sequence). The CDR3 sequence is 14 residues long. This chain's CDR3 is CAWNTGTHYNEQFF. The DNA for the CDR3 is TGTGCCTGGAACACCGGGACTCACTACAATGAGCAGTTCTTC.

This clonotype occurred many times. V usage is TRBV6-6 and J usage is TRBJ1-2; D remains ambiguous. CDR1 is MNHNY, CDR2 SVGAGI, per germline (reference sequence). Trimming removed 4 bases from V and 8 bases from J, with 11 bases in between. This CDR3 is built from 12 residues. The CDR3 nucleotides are TGTGCCAGCAGTTCTGCGGGGATGGGCTACACCTTC. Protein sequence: CASSSAGMGYTF.

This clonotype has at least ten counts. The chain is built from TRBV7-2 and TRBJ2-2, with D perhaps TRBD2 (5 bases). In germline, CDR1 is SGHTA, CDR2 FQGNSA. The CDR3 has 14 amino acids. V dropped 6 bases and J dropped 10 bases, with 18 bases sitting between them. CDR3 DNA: TGTGCCAGCAGACAAAGCGGCAGACCGGTGGAGCTGTTTTTT. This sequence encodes CASRQSGRPVELFF.

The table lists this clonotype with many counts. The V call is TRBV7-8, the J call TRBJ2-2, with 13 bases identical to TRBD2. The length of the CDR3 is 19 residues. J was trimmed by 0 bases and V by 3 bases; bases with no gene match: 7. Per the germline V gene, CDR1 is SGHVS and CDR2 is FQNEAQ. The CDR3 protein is CASSFPGTSGVANTGELFF. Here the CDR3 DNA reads TGTGCCAGCAGCTTCCCCGGGACTAGCGGGGTAGCGAACACCGGGGAGCTGTTTTTT.

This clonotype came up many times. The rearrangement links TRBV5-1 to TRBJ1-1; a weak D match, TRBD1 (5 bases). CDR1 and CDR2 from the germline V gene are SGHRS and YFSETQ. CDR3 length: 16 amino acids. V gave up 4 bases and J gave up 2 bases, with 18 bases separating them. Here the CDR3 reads CASSPIAGLGNTEAFF. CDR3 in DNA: TGCGCCAGCAGCCCTATCGCAGGGTTGGGCAACACTGAAGCTTTCTTT.

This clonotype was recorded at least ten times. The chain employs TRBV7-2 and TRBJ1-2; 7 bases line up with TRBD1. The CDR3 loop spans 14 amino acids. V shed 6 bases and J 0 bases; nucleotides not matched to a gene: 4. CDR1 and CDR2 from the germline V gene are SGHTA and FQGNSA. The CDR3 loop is CASSFGTANYGYTF. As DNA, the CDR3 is TGTGCCAGCAGTTTCGGGACAGCTAACTATGGCTACACCTTC.

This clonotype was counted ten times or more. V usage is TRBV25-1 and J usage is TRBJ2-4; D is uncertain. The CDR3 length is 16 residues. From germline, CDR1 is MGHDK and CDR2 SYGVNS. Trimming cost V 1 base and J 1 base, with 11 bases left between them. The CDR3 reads CASSEWSSTAKNIQYF. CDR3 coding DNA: TGTGCCAGCAGTGAATGGTCTTCAACGGCCAAAAACATTCAGTACTTC.

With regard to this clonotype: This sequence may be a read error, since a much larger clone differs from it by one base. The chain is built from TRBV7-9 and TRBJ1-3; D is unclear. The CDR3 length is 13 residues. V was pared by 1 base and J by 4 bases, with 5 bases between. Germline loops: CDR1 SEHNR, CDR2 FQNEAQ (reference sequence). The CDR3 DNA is TGTGCCAGCAGCTTAGGTACAGGAAACACCATATATTTT. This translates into CASSLGTGNTIYF.

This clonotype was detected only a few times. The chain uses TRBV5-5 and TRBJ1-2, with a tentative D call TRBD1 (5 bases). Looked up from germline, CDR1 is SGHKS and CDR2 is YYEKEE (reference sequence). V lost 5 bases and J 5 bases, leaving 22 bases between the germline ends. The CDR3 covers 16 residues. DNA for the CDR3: TGTGCCAGCAGTCCTGGGGCACCCTGGCGGGGTTATGGCTACACCTTC. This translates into CASSPGAPWRGYGYTF. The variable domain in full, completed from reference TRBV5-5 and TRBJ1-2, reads DAGVTQSPTHLIKTRGQQVTLRCSPISGHKSVSWYQQVLGQGPQFIFQYYEKEERGRGNFPDRFSARQFPNYSSELNVNALLLGDSALYLCASSPGAPWRGYGYTFGSGTRLTVV.

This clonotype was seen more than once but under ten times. The CDR3 DNA reads TGTGCCAGCAGCCAAGGTTCGGTCTCTGGGGCCAACGTCCTGACTTTC. Its translation is CASSQGSVSGANVLTF. The chain joins TRBV14 to TRBJ2-6; D unclear. CDR3 size: 16 residues. The germline V gene encodes CDR1 SGHDN and CDR2 FVKESK. V lost 1 base, J lost 0 bases, and 7 bases lay in between.

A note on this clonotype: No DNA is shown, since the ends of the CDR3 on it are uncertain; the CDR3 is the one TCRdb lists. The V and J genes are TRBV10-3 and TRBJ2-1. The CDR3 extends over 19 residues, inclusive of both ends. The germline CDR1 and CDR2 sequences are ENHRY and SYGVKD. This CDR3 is CAISLGRSETMSTSSGQVF.

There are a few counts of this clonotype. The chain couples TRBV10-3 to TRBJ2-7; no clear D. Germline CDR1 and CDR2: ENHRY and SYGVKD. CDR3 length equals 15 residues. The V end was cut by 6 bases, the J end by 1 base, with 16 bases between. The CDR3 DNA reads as TGTGCCATCAGGGGGTTCGCTGAGGCGTCCTACGAGCAGTACTTC. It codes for CAIRGFAEASYEQYF.

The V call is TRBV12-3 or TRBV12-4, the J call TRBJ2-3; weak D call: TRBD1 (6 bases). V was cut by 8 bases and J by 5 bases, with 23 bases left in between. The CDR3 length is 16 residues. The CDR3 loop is CASSFAVARQVDTQYF. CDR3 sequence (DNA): TGTGCCAGCTCCTTCGCGGTAGCCCGACAGGTAGATACGCAGTATTTT.

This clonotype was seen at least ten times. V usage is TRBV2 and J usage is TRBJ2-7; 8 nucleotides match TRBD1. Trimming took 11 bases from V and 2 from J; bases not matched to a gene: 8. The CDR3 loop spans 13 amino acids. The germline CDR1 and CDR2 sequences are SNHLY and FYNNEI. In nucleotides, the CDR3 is TGTGCCGGAAGAGGACAGGGTCCCTACGAGCAGTACTTC. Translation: CAGRGQGPYEQYF.

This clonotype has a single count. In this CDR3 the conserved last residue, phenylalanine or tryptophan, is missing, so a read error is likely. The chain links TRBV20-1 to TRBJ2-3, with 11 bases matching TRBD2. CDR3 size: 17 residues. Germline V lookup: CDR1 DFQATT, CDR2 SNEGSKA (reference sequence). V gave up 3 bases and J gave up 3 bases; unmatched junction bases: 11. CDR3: CSARDLGTSGATDTQYS. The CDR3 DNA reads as TGCAGTGCTAGGGATCTCGGGACTAGCGGAGCGACAGATACGCAGTATTCT.